These 27 T cell receptor beta chains came from one sample sequenced in a study of type 1 regulatory T cells. TCRdb reprocessed the reads with MiXCR, giving one entry per CDR3 protein. The sample carries 80,000 to 100,000 distinct CDR3 sequences, about a third recorded once. Sequenced input: CD4+ T cells, either the whole sample or a sorted fraction (not recorded which). Receptors were obtained from a human donor in good health.

The chain is built from TRBV20-1 and TRBJ2-1; 9 bases line up with TRBD2. Per germline, CDR1 DFQATT and CDR2 SNEGSKA (reference sequence). Trimming took 2 bases from V and 3 from J; bases not matched to a gene: 5. The CDR3 spans 15 residues. The CDR3 is CSARPLAGSYNEQFF. The CDR3 DNA sequence: TGCAGTGCTAGACCCCTAGCGGGAAGCTACAATGAGCAGTTCTTC.

This clonotype was counted between two and nine times. J is TRBJ2-3 and V is TRBV2, with D perhaps matching TRBD2 (6 bases). The germline CDR1 and CDR2 sequences are SNHLY and FYNNEI. This CDR3 has 15 amino acids. V shed 8 bases and J shed 2 bases, with 17 bases lying between them. This CDR3 is CASVRDFSFTDTQYF. The CDR3 DNA is TGTGCCAGCGTCCGGGACTTCTCATTCACAGATACGCAGTATTTT.

The V call is TRBV18, the J call TRBJ2-3, with 7 bases fitting TRBD1. The germline V gene has CDR1 KGHSH and CDR2 LQKENI. The J segment lost 1 base and the V segment lost 8 bases, leaving 3 bases of the junction unmatched. The CDR3 has 13 amino acids. The chain's CDR3 is CASDRVGTDTQYF. CDR3 nucleotide sequence: TGTGCCAGCGACAGGGTGGGCACAGATACGCAGTATTTT.

V gene TRBV7-8 combines with J gene TRBJ2-1, with D perhaps TRBD2 (5 bases). V lost 1 base and J lost 7, with 14 bases in between. The CDR3 loop spans 15 amino acids. Germline V gene lookup returns CDR1 SGHVS and CDR2 FQNEAQ. The CDR3 is CASSLGSAQLNEQFF. For the CDR3, the DNA is TGTGCCAGCAGCTTAGGTAGCGCGCAACTAAATGAGCAGTTCTTC.

This clonotype was seen a handful of times. The J gene is TRBJ2-1, the V gene TRBV7-2, with D possibly matching TRBD2 (6 bases). This CDR3 is built from 15 residues. CDR1 and CDR2 (germline): SGHTA, FQGNSA. V lost 5 bases, J lost 2 bases, and 13 bases lay in between. In DNA, the CDR3 is TGTGCCAGCAGCCCACGGACTACTCCCTACAATGAGCAGTTCTTC. This encodes CASSPRTTPYNEQFF.

The chain employs TRBV7-9 and TRBJ2-7; TRBD2 agrees at 7 bases. Trimming cost V 5 bases and J 2 bases; bases outside gene matches: 9. This CDR3 has 15 amino acids. From germline, CDR1 is SEHNR and CDR2 FQNEAQ (reference sequence). Written as DNA, the CDR3 is TGTGCCAGCAGCAAAGACGGTGGGAGGGCCTACGAGCAGTACTTC. Translating gives CASSKDGGRAYEQYF.

This chain links TRBV11-2 with TRBJ1-6; TRBD1 is a possible D gene (6 bases). V was trimmed by 2 bases and J by 9 bases, leaving 8 bases between them. Germline V lookup: CDR1 SGHAT, CDR2 FQNNGV. The CDR3 has 13 residues. In nucleotides, the CDR3 is TGTGCCAGCAGCTTACCACAGGGTTCACCCCTCCACTTT. Protein: CASSLPQGSPLHF.

This clonotype has just a few counts. CDR3 sequence reads: CASSQMVLAATLADTQYF. The CDR3 DNA reads as TGTGCCAGCAGCCAGATGGTACTAGCGGCCACTTTGGCAGATACGCAGTATTTT. J is TRBJ2-3 and V is TRBV3-1; 8 bases match TRBD2. Germline lookup yields CDR1 LGHDT and CDR2 YNNKEL (reference sequence). This CDR3 is 18 amino acids long. J gave up 4 bases and V 3 bases, and 15 bases lay outside the gene matches.

The CDR3 reads CSAMTSGINEQFF. CDR3 in DNA: TGCAGCGCCATGACTAGCGGGATCAATGAGCAGTTCTTC. J is TRBJ2-1 and V is TRBV29-1; 11 bases are shared with TRBD2. CDR1 SQVTM and CDR2 ANQGSEA come from the germline V gene. The V and J ends lost 7 bases and 6 bases, in that order; junction bases with no gene match: 5. The CDR3 length is 13 residues.

This clonotype was seen a handful of times. The rearrangement links TRBV7-3 to TRBJ2-3; TRBD2 matches 7 bases. Germline V gene lookup returns CDR1 SGHTA and CDR2 FQGTGA. The CDR3 runs 17 residues. V lost 2 bases and J lost 0; bases outside the gene matches: 8. The DNA for the CDR3 is TGTGCCAGCAGCTTAGACGCTGGACTAGGGAGCACAGATACGCAGTATTTT. It is translated as CASSLDAGLGSTDTQYF.

V and J are TRBV5-1 and TRBJ2-7, with D tentatively TRBD1 or TRBD2 (6 bases each). The germline gives CDR1 SGHRS, CDR2 YFSETQ. The V end was cut by 0 bases, the J end by 2 bases, with 18 bases between. This CDR3 is built from 17 residues. The CDR3 here is CASSLVSGATFTYEQYF. In nucleotides, the CDR3 is TGCGCCAGCAGCTTGGTGTCGGGGGCCACGTTTACCTACGAGCAGTACTTC.

This rearrangement joins TRBV5-1 to TRBJ2-3, with 8 bases fitting TRBD2. Germline V gene data show CDR1 as SGHRS and CDR2 as YFSETQ. V gave up 7 bases and J gave up 6 bases; unmatched junction bases: 13. This CDR3 comprises 15 residues. The CDR3 nucleotides are TGCGCCAGCCGCCTGGCGGGAGGTCTCCAGGATACGCAGTATTTT. This encodes CASRLAGGLQDTQYF.

The chain couples TRBV5-1 to TRBJ1-5; 8 bases map to TRBD1. J was trimmed by 5 bases and V by 3 bases; bases with no gene match: 1. CDR3 length: 13 residues. Germline loops: CDR1 SGHRS, CDR2 YFSETQ. The CDR3 reads CASSSTGDQPQHF. The CDR3 DNA is TGCGCCAGCAGCTCGACAGGGGATCAGCCCCAGCATTTT.

This chain joins TRBV5-1 and TRBJ1-5; D uncertain. With 0 bases removed from V and 7 bases from J, the gap between germline ends came to 11 bases. Germline assignment: CDR1 SGHRS and CDR2 YFSETQ. The CDR3 is made up of 14 amino acids. CDR3 loop: CASSLGTDGQPQHF. The CDR3 coding sequence is TGCGCCAGCAGCTTGGGGACCGACGGGCAGCCCCAGCATTTT.

This clonotype has more than one count but fewer than ten. V and J are TRBV19 and TRBJ1-5; a possible D gene is TRBD1 (5 bases). CDR3 size: 12 residues. Trimming stripped 7 bases from V and 7 bases from J, with 11 bases between. Germline-derived CDR1 and CDR2 are LNHDA and SQIVND (reference sequence). This CDR3 is CASNRFNQPQHF. The CDR3 DNA sequence: TGTGCCAGTAACAGGTTCAACCAGCCCCAGCATTTT.

The chain combines TRBV3-1 with TRBJ2-7, with TRBD1 matching over 7 bases. Losses at the gene ends were 0 bases for V and 6 bases for J; bases not matched to a gene: 14. The V gene's germline CDR1 is LGHDT and CDR2 YNNKEL (reference sequence). The length of the CDR3 is 17 residues. CDR3 amino acids: CASSQDFEGAGLIEQYF. The CDR3, as DNA: TGTGCCAGCAGCCAAGATTTTGAGGGGGCAGGTTTAATCGAGCAGTACTTC.

This clonotype was observed a handful of times. The V and J genes are TRBV12-3 or TRBV12-4 and TRBJ2-6, with D perhaps TRBD2 (5 bases). V was trimmed by 4 bases and J by 3 bases, leaving 10 bases between them. This CDR3 contains 15 residues. The CDR3 sequence is CASSSGGGGANVLTF. In DNA form, the CDR3 reads TGTGCCAGCAGTTCCGGTGGAGGTGGGGCCAACGTCCTGACTTTC.

The chain joins TRBV30 to TRBJ2-2, with D unclear. CDR1 is GTSNPN, CDR2 SVGIG, per germline (reference sequence). This CDR3 has 13 residues. Trimming took off 2 bases at V and 6 bases at J, with 10 bases between the two ends. The chain's CDR3 is CAWSPILAGELFF. The DNA for the CDR3 is TGTGCCTGGAGTCCCATTTTGGCCGGGGAGCTGTTTTTT.

This clonotype was seen a few times. The V gene is TRBV6-5, the J gene TRBJ2-1, with D uncertain. CDR3 size: 12 residues. V lost 7 bases, J lost 8 bases, and 12 bases lay in between. Germline-derived CDR1 and CDR2 are MNHEY and SVGAGI. This CDR3 reads CASISPIYEQFF. As DNA, the CDR3 is TGTGCCAGCATATCCCCAATCTATGAGCAGTTCTTC.

The rearrangement joins TRBV10-3 to TRBJ2-7, with D uncertain. The V gene's germline CDR1 is ENHRY and CDR2 SYGVKD. The CDR3 has 13 amino acids. The V end lost 0 bases, the J end lost 6 bases, and 9 bases lay between the germline ends. The CDR3 region has the DNA TGTGCCATCAGTGAGTCGAACGGGCCCGAGCAGTACTTC. Translated, it gives CAISESNGPEQYF.

This rearrangement joins TRBV5-1 to TRBJ2-3, with D uncertain. Trimming shortened V by 1 base and J by 4 bases, and 10 bases separated the two germline ends. This CDR3 is built from 14 residues. The germline gives CDR1 SGHRS, CDR2 YFSETQ. This CDR3 reads CASSLIEGSDTQYF. CDR3 in DNA: TGCGCCAGCAGCTTGATAGAAGGGTCAGATACGCAGTATTTT. The entire variable domain, with the rest obtained from reference TRBV5-1 and TRBJ2-3, is as follows: KAGVTQTPRYLIKTRGQQVTLSCSPISGHRSVSWYQQTPGQGLQFLFEYFSETQRNKGNFPGRFSGRQFSNSRSEMNVSTLELGDSALYLCASSLIEGSDTQYFGPGTRLTVL.

This clonotype came up a few times. The chain uses TRBV18 and TRBJ1-1; 8 positions match TRBD1. The CDR3 extends over 15 amino acids. Germline-derived CDR1 and CDR2 are KGHSH and LQKENI. V lost 3 bases to trimming and J lost 5 bases; unmatched junction nucleotides: 8. The CDR3, as DNA: TGTGCCAGCTCACCCTCCCCGACAGGGGAAACTGAAGCTTTCTTT. Protein: CASSPSPTGETEAFF. Full variable domain (missing parts from reference TRBV18 and TRBJ1-1): NAGVMQNPRHLVRRRGQEARLRCSPMKGHSHVYWYRQLPEEGLKFMVYLQKENIIDESGMPKERFSAEFPKEGPSILRIQQVVRGDSAAYFCASSPSPTGETEAFFGQGTRLTVV.

This clonotype has only one observation. With a much larger clone just one base away, this may be a read error. The chain has TRBV28 and TRBJ2-3, with TRBD2 identical over 9 bases. The V gene's germline CDR1 is MDHEN and CDR2 SYDVKM. CDR3 length: 16 residues. The CDR3 DNA is TGTGCCAGCAGTGGGTCTAGCGGGACCGGCACAGTTACGCAGTATTTT. It is translated as CASSGSSGTGTVTQYF.

The rearrangement links TRBV9 to TRBJ2-1, with 10 bases lining up with TRBD2. The length of the CDR3 is 14 residues. V lost 2 bases and J lost 10; bases outside the gene matches: 6. Germline CDR1 SGDLS, CDR2 YYNGEE. The CDR3 nucleotides are TGTGCCAGCAGCGTGGACGCAGCGGGAGGGGAGCAGTTCTTC. Translated: CASSVDAAGGEQFF.

This clonotype has only a few counts. The chain combines TRBV5-1 with TRBJ2-1, with D uncertain. CDR1 SGHRS and CDR2 YFSETQ come from the germline V gene. Trimming pared 0 bases from V and 2 bases from J, leaving 6 bases between. CDR3 length: 14 residues. CDR3 loop: CASSLEGAYNEQFF. The DNA for the CDR3 is TGCGCCAGCAGCTTGGAAGGCGCCTACAATGAGCAGTTCTTC.

This clonotype showed up just a few times. This chain uses TRBV24-1 with TRBJ2-5; 8 bases align to TRBD1. Germline trimming cut 4 bases from V and 1 base from J; bases unmatched to any gene: 4. CDR3 size: 15 residues. Germline V gene data show CDR1 as KGHDR and CDR2 as SFDVKD. The CDR3 sequence is CATSDPTGVQETQYF. In DNA form, the CDR3 reads TGTGCCACCAGTGACCCGACAGGGGTCCAAGAGACCCAGTACTTC.

The V call is TRBV5-5, the J call TRBJ2-4; D gene uncertain. The CDR3 has 16 amino acids. CDR1 is SGHKS, CDR2 YYEKEE, per germline (reference sequence). Trimming removed 9 bases from V and 2 bases from J, with 21 bases in between. For the CDR3, the DNA is TGTGCCAACGCGGTGTCGGGCGGTCAGTCCAAAAACATTCAGTACTTC. It is translated as CANAVSGGQSKNIQYF.